This entry lists 26 T cell receptor beta chains sequenced from one sample in a study of spatial heterogeneity in lung cancer. Specified time point: sample taken at primary tumor resection. Sequencing was performed on whole RNA extracted from tumor and nontumor lung tissue, or from frozen PBMC, and the material was left unsorted. TCRdb itself ran the 5' RACE reads through MiXCR, one entry per CDR3 protein. The sample includes tens of thousands of distinct CDR3 sequences, 9.5% to 15% of them seen just once. The starting material was PBMCs, obtained at surgery. These receptors were taken from a male donor with early-stage non-small cell lung cancer.

The V call is TRBV5-4, the J call TRBJ2-7; 9 nucleotides align to TRBD1. The CDR3 extends over 14 amino acids. Per the germline V gene, CDR1 is SGHNT and CDR2 is YYREEE (reference sequence). V trimming: 4 bases; J trimming: 6 bases; junction bases outside the gene matches: 8. The CDR3, as DNA: TGTGCCAGCAGCCCGCGGGACAGGGCCTCCGAGCAGTACTTC. Residues: CASSPRDRASEQYF.

This clonotype appeared a few times. The chain has TRBV5-1 and TRBJ1-5; D remains unclear. The CDR3 spans 15 residues. Germline V gives CDR1 SGHRS, CDR2 YFSETQ. With 0 bases removed from V and 1 base from J, the gap between germline ends came to 8 bases. The CDR3 spells CASSLGGTSNQPQHF. Written as DNA, the CDR3 is TGCGCCAGCAGCTTGGGAGGCACCAGCAATCAGCCCCAGCATTTT.

This clonotype was detected ten times or more. The J gene is TRBJ1-4, the V gene TRBV28; D gene ambiguous. Germline V gene data show CDR1 as MDHEN and CDR2 as SYDVKM. V lost 7 bases to trimming and J lost 6 bases, with 12 bases between them. There are 13 residues in the CDR3. The CDR3 bases are TGTGCCAGCATTCCGGCCGGCGATGAAAAACTGTTTTTT. This gives the protein CASIPAGDEKLFF.

This sequence joins TRBV29-1 and TRBJ2-3; D might be TRBD2 (7 bases). This CDR3 contains 14 residues. Trimming removed 7 bases from V and 4 bases from J, with 18 bases in between. Germline loops: CDR1 SQVTM, CDR2 ANQGSEA. CDR3 region: CSARGAGYSDTQYF. CDR3 nucleotides: TGCAGCGCCCGGGGGGCCGGATATTCAGATACGCAGTATTTT.

The V gene is TRBV7-3, the J gene TRBJ1-5, with D unresolved. Germline-derived CDR1 and CDR2 are SGHTA and FQGTGA. V shed 1 base and J shed 5 bases, with 6 bases lying between them. CDR3 size: 13 residues. In DNA, the CDR3 is TGTGCCAGCAGCTTAAGCGTTGATCAGCCCCAGCATTTT. This gives the protein CASSLSVDQPQHF.

This rearrangement joins TRBV19 to TRBJ2-7; D might be TRBD1 (6 bases). V lost 5 bases and J lost 1, with 15 bases in between. This CDR3 is 15 amino acids long. CDR1 is LNHDA, CDR2 SQIVND, per germline (reference sequence). CDR3 in amino acids: CASSLTGSLSYEQYF. The CDR3 region has the DNA TGTGCCAGTAGTTTGACAGGCTCGCTATCCTACGAGCAGTACTTC.

In its sample, this clonotype was seen a few times. This chain connects TRBV29-1 to TRBJ2-1, with 10 bases lining up with TRBD1. Germline-derived CDR1 and CDR2 are SQVTM and ANQGSEA. This CDR3 spans 14 amino acids. V trimming: 7 bases; J trimming: 6 bases; junction bases outside the gene matches: 9. In DNA, the CDR3 is TGCAGCGCGTCCGCGACAGGGGGCTCCAATGAGCAGTTCTTC. Translating gives CSASATGGSNEQFF.

This clonotype was seen a handful of times. DNA for the CDR3: TGCGCCAGCAGACTCAACCTTGGACAGGGCTCACCCCTCCACTTT. Translated: CASRLNLGQGSPLHF. V and J are TRBV4-3 and TRBJ1-6; TRBD1 agrees at 8 bases. The CDR3 runs to 15 residues. V lost 6 bases and J lost 10; bases outside the gene matches: 11. Germline loops: CDR1 LGHNA, CDR2 YSLEER.

The chain carries TRBV7-8 and TRBJ2-7; TRBD2 is a possible D gene (7 bases). Germline V gives CDR1 SGHVS, CDR2 FQNEAQ. The length of the CDR3 is 15 residues. V gave up 3 bases and J gave up 2 bases, with 14 bases separating them. The CDR3 loop reads CASSLGGGSAYEQYF. Here the CDR3 DNA reads TGTGCCAGCAGCTTGGGAGGGGGGAGCGCCTACGAGCAGTACTTC.

This clonotype was counted only a few times. This CDR3 reads CASSQGLAGGTTYEQYF. Here the CDR3 DNA reads TGCGCCAGCAGCCAAGGGCTAGCGGGAGGGACAACCTACGAGCAGTACTTC. V gene TRBV4-3 combines with J gene TRBJ2-7; TRBD2 aligns across 12 bases. With V trimmed by 1 base and J by 2 bases, 6 bases remained unmatched. This CDR3 spans 17 amino acids. Germline CDR1 is LGHNA and CDR2 is YSLEER.

The chain employs TRBV5-1 and TRBJ2-5, with 9 bases fitting TRBD1. This CDR3 is 15 amino acids long. The V and J ends lost 4 bases and 5 bases, in that order; junction bases with no gene match: 9. Germline CDR1 reads SGHRS; CDR2 reads YFSETQ. In nucleotides, the CDR3 is TGCGCCAGCAGCAGGGGACAGGGAGGGGTTGAGACCCAGTACTTC. Translated, it gives CASSRGQGGVETQYF.

This clonotype was seen a handful of times. The J gene is TRBJ1-6, the V gene TRBV11-2; D is undetermined. CDR1 is SGHAT and CDR2 is FQNNGV in the germline V gene. This CDR3 spans 13 amino acids. The germline V and J ends were trimmed by 1 base and 8 bases, with 6 bases remaining between them. As DNA, the CDR3 is TGTGCCAGCAGCTTAGGGGGTTATTCACCCCTCCACTTT. Protein: CASSLGGYSPLHF.

This clonotype was seen only a few times. This chain joins TRBV30 and TRBJ1-2, with no clear D. The germline gives CDR1 GTSNPN, CDR2 SVGIG (reference sequence). V lost 0 bases and J 8 bases, leaving 16 bases between the germline ends. CDR3 length equals 14 residues. The DNA of the CDR3 is TGTGCCTGGAGTGTTTTCAGATCTTCGGCCGGCTACACCTTC. Residues: CAWSVFRSSAGYTF.

This clonotype was found many times. This rearrangement joins TRBV27 to TRBJ2-3; possible D gene TRBD2, 6 bases. The V gene lost 2 bases and the J gene lost 2 bases, with 8 bases spanning the gap. This CDR3 is 14 amino acids long. Germline assignment: CDR1 MNHEY and CDR2 SMNVEV (reference sequence). CDR3 DNA sequence: TGTGCCAGCAGTTTAGGACTAAACACAGATACGCAGTATTTT. This translates into CASSLGLNTDTQYF.

The rearrangement links TRBV6-4 to TRBJ1-2, with a possible D match to TRBD1 (5 bases). Germline assignment: CDR1 MRHNA and CDR2 SNTAGT. Trimming removed 0 bases at V and 3 bases at J, with 8 bases between. The CDR3 consists of 14 residues. In DNA, the CDR3 is TGTGCCAGCAGTGACTCTGGGGGACACTATGGCTACACCTTC. Translating it yields CASSDSGGHYGYTF.

This clonotype was seen many times. The chain is built from TRBV7-2 and TRBJ2-4, with D unresolved. Per the germline V gene, CDR1 is SGHTA and CDR2 is FQGNSA. The CDR3 extends over 16 amino acids. Trimming took off 1 base at V and 0 bases at J, with 10 bases between the two ends. The CDR3 nucleotides are TGTGCCAGCAGCTTAGACGCCCACGTAGCCAAAAACATTCAGTACTTC. Translated, it gives CASSLDAHVAKNIQYF.

In this sample, this clonotype turned up a few times. The V gene is TRBV24-1, the J gene TRBJ2-2; 8 bases align to TRBD2. The V gene's germline CDR1 is KGHDR and CDR2 SFDVKD. The CDR3 is made up of 17 amino acids. V gave up 0 bases and J gave up 4 bases; unmatched junction bases: 6. The CDR3, as DNA: TGTGCCACCAGTGATTTGCAACTAGCGGAAGGCACCGGGGAGCTGTTTTTT. This codes for CATSDLQLAEGTGELFF.

The sample holds a few counts of this clonotype. The genes are TRBV7-2 and TRBJ2-2; D remains ambiguous. CDR3 length: 12 residues. Germline V gene lookup returns CDR1 SGHTA and CDR2 FQGNSA. V shed 5 bases and J shed 3 bases, with 4 bases lying between them. CDR3: CASSHDTGELFF. In nucleotides, the CDR3 is TGTGCCAGCAGCCACGACACCGGGGAGCTGTTTTTT.

The chain joins TRBV18 to TRBJ2-3, with D perhaps TRBD1 (6 bases). The CDR3 runs 13 residues. Trimming took off 3 bases at V and 4 bases at J, with 8 bases between the two ends. The germline V gene encodes CDR1 KGHSH and CDR2 LQKENI. CDR3 protein: CASSPQGSDTQYF. CDR3 coding DNA: TGTGCCAGCTCACCGCAGGGGTCAGATACGCAGTATTTT.

A few counts support this clonotype. CDR3 nucleotide sequence: TGCGCCAGCAGCTTAAGACGGAGCACAGATACGCAGTATTTT. Encoded protein: CASSLRRSTDTQYF. The chain recombines TRBV5-1 with TRBJ2-3; no clear D gene. This CDR3 is built from 14 residues. Looked up from germline, CDR1 is SGHRS and CDR2 is YFSETQ. V was trimmed by 2 bases and J by 0 bases, leaving 7 bases between them.

This clonotype was seen only a few times. The chain employs TRBV12-3 or TRBV12-4 and TRBJ1-4, with D tentatively TRBD1 (5 bases). Deletions cut 4 bases from V and 10 bases from J, with 16 bases between. CDR3 size: 14 residues. Here the CDR3 reads CASSSGRGGGKLFF. In DNA, the CDR3 is TGTGCCAGCAGTTCGGGGCGGGGTGGTGGAAAACTGTTTTTT.

This clonotype has just a few counts. The J gene is TRBJ2-3, the V gene TRBV15; TRBD2 matches 7 bases. CDR3 length equals 16 residues. The germline gives CDR1 LNHNV, CDR2 YYDKDF (reference sequence). Trimming removed 0 bases from V and 0 bases from J; junction bases left unmatched: 3. The CDR3 loop reads CATSRDGAGSTDTQYF. In DNA form, the CDR3 reads TGTGCCACCAGCAGAGACGGAGCGGGGAGCACAGATACGCAGTATTTT. Full variable domain (outside the CDR3, taken from reference TRBV15 and TRBJ2-3): DAMVIQNPRYQVTQFGKPVTLSCSQTLNHNVMYWYQQKSSQAPKLLFHYYDKDFNNEADTPDNFQSRRPNTSFCFLDIRSPGLGDTAMYLCATSRDGAGSTDTQYFGPGTRLTVL.

V usage is TRBV2 and J usage is TRBJ2-4; D unclear. V lost 4 bases to trimming and J lost 4 bases, with 11 bases between them. The CDR3 loop spans 14 amino acids. Germline CDR1 and CDR2: SNHLY and FYNNEI. The chain's CDR3 is CASSGSWLKNIQYF. The CDR3 region has the DNA TGTGCCAGCAGTGGGTCCTGGTTGAAAAACATTCAGTACTTC.

This clonotype was observed a few times. The genes are TRBV7-2 and TRBJ2-3, with TRBD2 matching over 10 bases. Germline V CDR1 and CDR2: SGHTA, FQGNSA. The trim removed 8 bases at V and 5 bases at J, leaving 10 bases unmatched. The CDR3 runs 15 residues. The CDR3 DNA sequence: TGTGCCAGCGGGCTCAGCGGGAGGGCCATAGATACGCAGTATTTT. This translates into CASGLSGRAIDTQYF.

V gene TRBV19 combines with J gene TRBJ1-5; unclear D gene. The CDR3 is made up of 14 amino acids. The germline V gene encodes CDR1 LNHDA and CDR2 SQIVND (reference sequence). Trimming removed 2 bases from V and 1 base from J, with 6 bases in between. The CDR3 nucleotides are TGTGCCAGTAGTATATATGGGAGCAATCAGCCCCAGCATTTT. Translation gives CASSIYGSNQPQHF.

The chain has TRBV30 and TRBJ2-3; D is perhaps TRBD2 (6 bases). The CDR3 has 13 residues. Germline values: CDR1 GTSNPN, CDR2 SVGIG (reference sequence). Trimming cost V 5 bases and J 0 bases, with 9 bases left between them. This chain's CDR3 is CAWGRGSTDTQYF. Here the CDR3 DNA reads TGTGCCTGGGGGCGGGGTAGCACAGATACGCAGTATTTT. Full variable domain (outside the CDR3, taken from reference TRBV30 and TRBJ2-3): SQTIHQWPATLVQPVGSPLSLECTVEGTSNPNLYWYRQAAGRGLQLLFYSVGIGQISSEVPQNLSASRPQDRQFILSSKKLLLSDSGFYLCAWGRGSTDTQYFGPGTRLTVL.